The 21 T cell receptor beta chains below all came from one sample that was sequenced in a study of Ad26.COV2.S vaccination and SARS-CoV-2 variants. The table came from immunoSEQ multiplex PCR; TCRdb's copy has only in-frame clones and leaves some out. The table records a few hundred thousand clones, around nine tenths of them present only once. Treatment described: over 15 received Ad26.COV2.S at low or high dose, single or two shots; about five received placebo; per-sample allocation not given. It was on day 63 after the first vaccine or placebo injection that samples were taken. The sample consisted of peripheral blood, taken in a trial of Ad26.COV2.S vaccine versus placebo. Receptor source: a person between 18 and 60 years old who received the Ad26.COV2.S COVID-19 vaccine or a placebo.

The chain recombines TRBV3-1 (or the pseudogene TRBV3-2) with TRBJ2-1, with a weak D call TRBD1 (7 bases). V was clipped by 0 bases and J by 0 bases, with 15 bases between them. The germline V gene encodes CDR1 LGHDT and CDR2 YNNKEL (reference sequence). There are 18 residues in the CDR3. In nucleotides, the CDR3 is TGTGCCAGCAGCCAAGAGGAACAGGGGACTGACTCCTACAATGAGCAGTTCTTC. Encoded protein: CASSQEEQGTDSYNEQFF.

The chain carries TRBV18 and TRBJ1-3; possible D gene TRBD1, 5 bases. Germline loops: CDR1 KGHSH, CDR2 LQKENI. The V and J ends lost 5 bases and 0 bases respectively, with 14 bases between them. The CDR3 is 16 residues long. The CDR3 DNA follows: TGTGCCAGCTCAACTCGTCCAGGGCTCTCTGGAAACACCATATATTTT. Its protein is CASSTRPGLSGNTIYF.

Turning to this clone: This specimen includes other DNA sequences encoding the same CDR3. V gene TRBV24-1 combines with J gene TRBJ1-4, with D perhaps matching TRBD1 (6 bases). Trimming took off 4 bases at V and 11 bases at J, with 10 bases between the two ends. The CDR3 covers 12 residues. Per germline, CDR1 KGHDR and CDR2 SFDVKD. CDR3 protein: CATSEGRGKLFF. In nucleotides, the CDR3 is TGTGCCACCAGTGAGGGGAGGGGGAAACTGTTTTTT.

This clone has only a few counts. This sequence joins TRBV19 and TRBJ2-1, with D hard to call. This CDR3 is built from 17 residues. Trimming pared 1 base from V and 13 bases from J, leaving 26 bases between. Looked up from germline, CDR1 is LNHDA and CDR2 is SQIVND (reference sequence). CDR3 protein: CASSIGVQRNQVQAQFF. The CDR3 DNA reads TGTGCCAGTAGTATAGGGGTCCAGAGAAATCAAGTTCAGGCTCAGTTCTTC.

V is TRBV21-1 and J is TRBJ1-4; no DNA check was done on the table's D call, TRBD1. TRBV21-1 is an annotated pseudogene. The CDR3 consists of 16 residues. This CDR3 reads CASSKALGQSDEKLFF. The CDR3 bases are TGTGCCAGCAGCAAAGCGCTGGGACAGTCTGATGAAAAACTGTTTTTT.

The chain couples TRBV9 to TRBJ2-3, with 14 bases aligning to TRBD2. This CDR3 comprises 17 residues. V shed 3 bases, J shed 3 bases, and the junction held 6 bases outside the gene matches. Germline V lookup: CDR1 SGDLS, CDR2 YYNGEE. The CDR3 loop reads CASSGRLAGGLTDTQYF. The DNA of the CDR3 is TGTGCCAGCAGCGGACGACTAGCGGGGGGGCTGACAGATACGCAGTATTTT.

The V and J genes are TRBV7-6 and TRBJ2-7; 11 nucleotides match TRBD2. There are 19 residues in the CDR3. Germline CDR1 SGHVS, CDR2 FNYEAQ. The V gene end was trimmed by 2 bases and the J gene end by 3 bases; junction bases not matched to a gene: 15. Here the CDR3 reads CASSLPTTSGGDPIYEQYF. In DNA, the CDR3 is TGTGCCAGCAGCTTACCCACTACTAGCGGGGGTGATCCGATCTACGAGCAGTACTTC.

This sequence joins TRBV4-3 and TRBJ1-6, with TRBD1 identical over 7 bases. Trimming removed 4 bases from V and 7 bases from J; junction bases left unmatched: 10. Germline-derived CDR1 and CDR2 are LGHNA and YSLEER. The CDR3 has 16 amino acids. CDR3 protein: CASSRRGGHPNSPLHF. The CDR3 DNA reads TGCGCCAGCAGCCGCAGGGGGGGGCACCCAAATTCACCCCTCCACTTT.

This clone was picked up a small number of times. In the same sample, other DNA sequences code for this CDR3. This chain joins TRBV28 and TRBJ2-7; D is ambiguous. The ends were cut back, 5 bases at V and 1 base at J, with 6 bases in the middle. The CDR3 consists of 12 residues. Germline lookup yields CDR1 MDHEN and CDR2 SYDVKM. CDR3: CASSLGSYEQYF. CDR3 DNA: TGTGCCAGCAGTCTGGGGTCCTACGAGCAGTACTTC.

The chain combines TRBV3-1 (or the pseudogene TRBV3-2) with TRBJ1-6, with unresolved D. The germline V gene encodes CDR1 LGHDT and CDR2 YNNKEL (reference sequence). V dropped 3 bases and J dropped 7 bases, with 7 bases sitting between them. The CDR3 consists of 13 residues. The CDR3 reads CASSQGSNSPLHF. CDR3 DNA sequence: TGTGCCAGCAGCCAGGGGTCGAATTCACCCCTCCACTTT.

The chain recombines TRBV6-5 with TRBJ2-5; tentatively, D is TRBD1 or TRBD2 (5 bases each). V lost 4 bases and J lost 1, with 7 bases in between. The CDR3 loop spans 13 amino acids. Germline V CDR1 and CDR2: MNHEY, SVGAGI. DNA for the CDR3: TGTGCCAGCAGTTCCGGGGCCCAAGAGACCCAGTACTTC. Encoded protein: CASSSGAQETQYF.

This chain joins TRBV6-2 or TRBV6-3 and TRBJ2-7; 8 bases are a match to TRBD1. The length of the CDR3 is 15 residues. The V and J ends lost 2 bases and 3 bases, in that order; junction bases with no gene match: 6. Germline loops: CDR1 MNHEY, CDR2 SVGEGT. The CDR3 loop is CASSYGQGAFYEQYF. In DNA, the CDR3 is TGTGCCAGCAGTTACGGTCAGGGGGCATTCTACGAGCAGTACTTC.

V and J are TRBV28 and TRBJ1-1; TRBD1 agrees at 8 bases. The CDR3 length is 14 residues. CDR1 is MDHEN and CDR2 is SYDVKM in the germline V gene. Trimming took 8 bases from V and 5 from J; bases not matched to a gene: 10. Here the CDR3 DNA reads TGTGCCAGCCGAGACAGGGGACTGGGGACTGAAGCTTTCTTT. Translation gives CASRDRGLGTEAFF. Complete variable domain (other parts from reference TRBV28 and TRBJ1-1): DVKVTQSSRYLVKRTGEKVFLECVQDMDHENMFWYRQDPGLGLRLIYFSYDVKMKEKGDIPEGYSVSREKKERFSLILESASTNQTSMYLCASRDRGLGTEAFFGQGTRLTVV.

This chain joins TRBV29-1 and TRBJ1-3; D gene ambiguous. This CDR3 region has 12 residues. The V end was cut by 5 bases, the J end by 4 bases, with 9 bases between. Germline V lookup: CDR1 SQVTM, CDR2 ANQGSEA. CDR3 protein: CSVTGPGNTIYF. The CDR3 DNA reads as TGCAGCGTTACGGGCCCCGGAAACACCATATATTTT.

The chain couples TRBV7-2 to TRBJ1-1; the match to TRBD1 covers 10 bases. Germline assignment: CDR1 SGHTA and CDR2 FQGNSA. The CDR3 runs 15 residues. V dropped 4 bases and J dropped 6; count of bases not matched to a gene: 8. CDR3 sequence: CASSWTTGGIPEAFF. The CDR3 region has the DNA TGTGCCAGCAGCTGGACGACAGGGGGCATTCCTGAAGCTTTCTTT.

A single count supports this clone. This chain links TRBV15 with TRBJ1-1; weak D call: TRBD1 (5 bases). CDR1 and CDR2 (germline): LNHNV, YYDKDF (reference sequence). The CDR3 contains 11 residues. V shed 4 bases and J shed 11 bases, with 11 bases lying between them. The CDR3, as DNA: TGTGCCACCAGCAAGGACACCCGGGCTTTCTTT. It codes for CATSKDTRAFF.

V and J are TRBV5-4 and TRBJ1-2, with D maybe TRBD1 (5 bases). Germline V gene data show CDR1 as SGHNT and CDR2 as YYREEE (reference sequence). The V gene lost 4 bases and the J gene lost 8 bases, with 12 bases spanning the gap. The CDR3 loop spans 12 amino acids. The CDR3 DNA follows: TGTGCCAGCAGCCGCGGGACGGACGGCTACACCTTC. It specifies CASSRGTDGYTF.

This chain links TRBV6-2 or TRBV6-3 with TRBJ1-2; D not certain. V gave up 1 base and J gave up 7 bases, with 7 bases separating them. Germline values: CDR1 MNHEY, CDR2 SVGEGT. The CDR3 extends over 12 amino acids. In DNA, the CDR3 is TGTGCCAGCAGTTACTTGGCAGGTGGCTACACCTTC. Protein product: CASSYLAGGYTF.

This clone is a singleton in its sample. V is TRBV19 and J is TRBJ2-7; 8 bases agree with TRBD1. The CDR3 extends over 16 amino acids. V gave up 5 bases and J gave up 6 bases; unmatched junction bases: 15. Germline CDR1 and CDR2: LNHDA and SQIVND (reference sequence). The chain's CDR3 is CASSANRGQGFAEQYF. In nucleotides, the CDR3 is TGTGCCAGTAGTGCCAATCGAGGACAGGGATTTGCCGAGCAGTACTTC. Looking up the rest from reference TRBV19 and TRBJ2-7 gives the full variable domain: DGGITQSPKYLFRKEGQNVTLSCEQNLNHDAMYWYRQDPGQGLRLIYYSQIVNDFQKGDIAEGYSVSREKKESFPLTVTSAQKNPTAFYLCASSANRGQGFAEQYFGPGTRLTVT.

The rearrangement joins TRBV7-3 to TRBJ1-2; D gene uncertain. Germline V gene lookup returns CDR1 SGHTA and CDR2 FQGTGA. This CDR3 is 13 amino acids long. V lost 1 base and J 10 bases, leaving 13 bases between the germline ends. As DNA, the CDR3 is TGTGCCAGCAGCTTAAAGGGTTCGAGTGTCTACACCTTC. Its protein product is CASSLKGSSVYTF.

This chain uses TRBV9 with TRBJ2-3, with D maybe TRBD2 (7 bases). The CDR3 length is 14 residues. Germline CDR1 SGDLS, CDR2 YYNGEE. Trimming pared 6 bases from V and 7 bases from J, leaving 18 bases between. The CDR3 here is CASTEGGGSNTQYF. CDR3 sequence (DNA): TGTGCCAGCACCGAGGGGGGGGGCTCGAATACGCAGTATTTT.